The source of this T cell receptor (beta chain) is a study of cytomegalovirus exposure and HLA in healthy donors. This clone was observed a handful of times. The CDR3 runs to 16 residues. V was clipped by 2 bases and J by 5 bases; unmatched bases: 7. Germline loops: CDR1 ENHRY, CDR2 SYGVKD. Vbeta (60) and Jbeta (13) primers were used in the PCR. The assay was immunoSEQ multiplex PCR, and TCRdb's table has in-frame clones only and misses some. This table holds some 150,000 clones, about two thirds found once. The chain links TRBV10-3 to TRBJ2-5; 11 bases agree with TRBD2. The clonotype was recovered from a woman in her thirties or forties in good health and CMV-seronegative. The sample comprised PBMCs. This CDR3 is CAISEATSGKDETQYF. The CDR3, as DNA: TGTGCCATCAGTGAGGCGACTAGCGGGAAGGATGAGACCCAGTACTTC.